The clone carrying this TCR beta chain was seen a handful of times. Its antigen is undetermined. The data derive from a study of regulatory T cells in long-lasting Graves disease. Building of the TCR beta libraries involved iRepertoire HTBI primers and Arm-PCR of CDR3 regions. TCRdb re-derived calls from the multiplex PCR reads in MiXCR, one entry per CDR3 protein. The sample consists of approximately 440,000 distinct CDR3 sequences, roughly 17% of them appearing once. The CDR3 runs 12 residues. Germline assignment: CDR1 SQVTM and CDR2 ANQGSEA. As for time point: newly diagnosed GD, antithyroid drugs for less than 3 months. PBMCs provided the RNA from which the TCR library was made. Patients came from an endocrinology department in Xi'an, China. Study-level points and caveats: Sharing of public clonotypes was greater in persistent patients (under 3,000) than in new patients (around 880).

These data were likewise used in another study, on T cells in Graves' hyperthyroidism and ophthalmopathy. As that study records: A patient was excluded if there was uncontrolled infection, other autoimmune disease, pregnancy or lactation. Orbital computed tomography, thyroid ultrasound, serum thyroxine and TRAb, and clinical symptoms together informed the diagnoses.

The chain carries TRBV29-1 and TRBJ1-4, with no clear D. The clonotype was recovered from a man aged 35-49 years with Graves disease. The input for sequencing was peripheral blood mononuclear cells (PBMCs), taken at new diagnosis, from a patient treated with antithyroid drugs. The CDR3 protein is CPPPTTNEKLFF. The CDR3 DNA reads as TGCCCCCCACCTACAACTAATGAAAAACTGTTTTTT.